The subject of this entry is one T cell receptor (beta chain). Its antigen is still unknown. Base qualities were left out, and no much larger clone turns up one base away. This entry is derived from a study of T cell responses to AZD1222 COVID-19 vaccine (dated by TCRdb to the early 2020s). About the investigation overall: AZD1222 recipients with second doses at about 4 weeks or about 12 weeks were pooled, because spike-specific TCR depth and breadth did not differ between schedules. A total of around 240 trial participants underwent TCR sequencing, of whom roughly 210 had received two doses of AZD1222 and 26 had received two doses of the MenACWY control vaccine. Trial participants were enrolled by age into subgroups of 18-55, 56-69 and 70-plus years, and around 150, 29 and 61 TCR-sequenced participants, respectively, were included in these subgroups. General conclusions and limits of the study: Only six or seven AZD1222 recipients were SARS-CoV-2 seropositive at baseline, limiting conclusions about previously exposed vaccinees. Epitopes outside the regions mutated in the B.1.351 and B.1.1.7 variants were reportedly recognized by nearly half of the unique spike-specific TCRs. Participants were mostly white British and included more females than males, and it was suggested by the authors that clonal diversity may have been underestimated. Because no day 14 peak-response samples were available, repertoires were characterized only after the peak T cell response. In the small 56-69-year group, the increase in depth fell short of significance, most likely because of low power. CD4 TCRs associated with the vaccine covered the entire spike protein, and the dominant responses were in regions 160-218 and 743-854. After two AZD1222 doses, both the breadth and the depth of spike-specific TCRs were significantly higher than at day 0 and than in MenACWY recipients.

The intended sense of this specimen's time point label: baseline before first vaccination. Vaccinee samples came from UK trials COV001 and COV002, including a single-blind randomized controlled phase 2/3 trial of AZD1222 (ChAdOx1 nCoV-19) in healthy adults. Trial participant PBMC samples were collected at day 0 and day 28 after the second dose for TCRbeta chain sequencing. The CDR3 regions of human TCRbeta chains were analyzed by immunosequencing. The paper's processing steps were these. Repertoire TCRs were matched against a reference library of SARS-CoV-2-specific TCRs generated with the MIRA antigen-specificity platform. Breadth was defined as the fraction of unique TCRs that were SARS-CoV-2-associated. Depth was defined as the fraction of total T cells that were SARS-CoV-2-associated. Each spike-specific TCR was assigned to its reactive spike region and to a CD4 or CD8 class using the MIRA data. Log10-transformed breadth and depth values were compared by one-way ANOVA with Sidak's multiple comparisons tests. This immuneACCESS table, as held by TCRdb, lists in-frame sequences with V and J called but not all clones. Of the missing ones, under half trace to an unresolved V gene in checked studies; the others have no known cause. Clone size and the V and J calls come from that table; the DNA yielded D and trimming. For this sample there are about 54,000 clones; around 80% appear just once. The ten largest clones take up roughly 10% of the sample.

The clonotype was recovered from an adult in good health. The specimen comprised peripheral blood, sampled on day 0 of AZD1222 vaccination.

The DNA sequence is as follows: TGTGCCAGCAGCCAAGAAAAGGGCAATCAGCCCCAGCATTTT. The resulting protein is CASSQEKGNQPQHF. The chain joins TRBV4-2 to TRBJ1-5; the D gene assignment is ambiguous. V was cut back by 0 bases and J by 2 bases, leaving a gap of 5 bases between them. CDR1 LGHNA and CDR2 YNFKEQ were looked up in the germline V gene. The CDR3 goes from the cysteine to the phenylalanine over 14 residues. Kept here is only the CDR3 DNA, which spans 42 bases and is read in frame from base 1.